Listed here are 29 T cell receptor beta chains from one sample, sequenced in a study of T cell clonality in common variable immunodeficiency. TCRdb's table, derived via immunoSEQ multiplex PCR, lists solely in-frame clones and lacks some. The sample is made up of some 44,000 clones, none counted only once. Sequencing was done on a sample of peripheral blood mononuclear cells. These TCRs come from a person aged 18 to 75 in good health.

To note about this clone: An end of the junction differs from the germline gene, which may be a read error. Coverage ceases 3 residues before the CDR3 finishes, and the germline J gene fills in the end. The chain employs TRBV6-1 and TRBJ2-3, with TRBD2 matching 12 bases. This CDR3 is built from 19 residues. Germline V CDR1 and CDR2: MNHNS, SASEGT. The sequenced CDR3 bases are TGTGCCAGCGGTGAAGTCTTTCGGATGCTAGCGGGGGGGCGAGATACG. Protein sequence: CASGEVFRMLAGGRDT. The full CDR3 is CASGEVFRMLAGGRDTQYF.

Ten or more counts support this clone. CDR3 DNA, as far as it was read: TGCGCCAGCAGCCCTTGGCATGGACTTGCCTACGAG. Protein product: CASSPWHGLAYE. The entire CDR3 protein reads CASSPWHGLAYEQYF. The V gene is TRBV4-1, the J gene TRBJ2-7; weak D call: TRBD2 (5 bases). The CDR3 end falls 3 residues outside the read, so it is completed with the germline J gene. Germline assignment: CDR1 MGHRA and CDR2 YSYEKL. This CDR3 is 15 amino acids long. Trimming left V 4 bases short and J 2 bases short, with 15 bases between.

This clone was seen ten or more times. The CDR3 here is CAWSPSGNTEAFF. CDR3 bases read: TGTGCCTGGAGTCCCAGCGGGAACACTGAA. The chain uses TRBV30 and TRBJ1-1; D unclear. Read data end 3 residues before the CDR3 end; the end is taken from the germline J gene. Between the trimmed V and J ends, which lost 2 bases and 1 base, there was a span of 8 bases. The V gene's germline CDR1 is GTSNPN and CDR2 SVGIG (reference sequence). The CDR3 is 13 residues long.

The table lists this clone with many counts. The read ends 3 residues before the CDR3 terminus; that terminus is restored from the germline J gene. The rearrangement links TRBV7-3 to TRBJ1-3; D may be TRBD1 (5 bases). Between the trimmed V and J ends, which lost 2 bases and 4 bases, there was a span of 12 bases. Germline lookup yields CDR1 SGHTA and CDR2 FQGTGA. This CDR3 has 15 amino acids. The DNA read from the CDR3 is TGTGCCAGCAGCTTAGACAGTTTTTCCGGAAACACC. This codes for CASSLDSFSGNT. The full CDR3 protein is CASSLDSFSGNTIYF.

The sample holds a few counts of this clone. The CDR3 goes on 3 residues after the read ends, and that part is filled in from the germline J gene. The chain links TRBV7-7 to TRBJ2-5; 7 bases match TRBD1. The germline CDR1 and CDR2 sequences are SSHAT and FNYEAQ (reference sequence). The V and J ends lost 5 bases and 6 bases, in that order; junction bases with no gene match: 6. The CDR3 spans 13 residues. CDR3 residues: CASSLDREQTQYF. The CDR3 DNA, read in part, is TGTGCCAGCAGCCTCGACAGGGAACAGACC. Drawing the rest from reference TRBV7-7 and TRBJ2-5, the complete variable domain is GAGVSQSPRYKVTKRGQDVTLRCDPISSHATLYWYQQALGQGPEFLTYFNYEAQPDKSGLPSDRFSAERPEGSISTLTIQRTEQRDSAMYRCASSLDREQTQYFGPGTRLLVL.

In this sample, this clone turned up many times. The read ends 3 residues before the CDR3 terminus; that terminus is restored from the germline J gene. The V and J genes are TRBV30 and TRBJ2-2; 8 nucleotides agree with TRBD2. Germline V CDR1 and CDR2: GTSNPN, SVGIG (reference sequence). J was trimmed by 1 base and V by 3 bases; bases with no gene match: 4. The CDR3 is 15 residues long. The CDR3: CAWRWTSRNTGELFF. CDR3 DNA, as far as it was read: TGTGCCTGGAGGTGGACTAGCAGGAACACCGGGGAG.

This clone was counted at least ten times. The read finishes 3 residues shy of the CDR3 end, and the germline J gene is used to complete it. The V gene is TRBV5-6, the J gene TRBJ1-6, with D possibly matching TRBD1 (5 bases). This CDR3 is 14 amino acids long. V gave up 4 bases and J gave up 7 bases, with 12 bases separating them. The V gene's germline CDR1 is SGHDT and CDR2 YYEEEE. CDR3 amino acids: CASSAGHPNSPLHF. Incomplete CDR3 DNA: TGTGCCAGCAGCGCTGGACACCCGAATTCACCC. Based on the CDR3 plus reference TRBV5-6 and TRBJ1-6, the full variable domain is DAGVTQSPTHLIKTRGQQVTLRCSPKSGHDTVSWYQQALGQGPQFIFQYYEEEERQRGNFPDRFSGHQFPNYSSELNVNALLLGDSALYLCASSAGHPNSPLHFGNGTRLTVT.

There are many counts of this clone. The sequenced fragment ends 3 residues before the CDR3 boundary, so the rest is inferred from the germline J gene. This rearrangement joins TRBV13 to TRBJ1-2; D is perhaps TRBD1 (6 bases). Germline V gives CDR1 PRHDT, CDR2 FYEKMQ (reference sequence). Trimming left V 4 bases short and J 4 bases short, with 13 bases between. The CDR3 runs to 14 residues. The sequenced CDR3 bases are TGTGCCAGCAGCTCTCAGACAGGTTTCTATGGC. Translation: CASSSQTGFYG. The CDR3, in full, reads CASSSQTGFYGYTF. Full variable domain (rest looked up from reference TRBV13 and TRBJ1-2): AAGVIQSPRHLIKEKRETATLKCYPIPRHDTVYWYQQGPGQDPQFLISFYEKMQSDKGSIPDRFSAQQFSDYHSELNMSSLELGDSALYFCASSSQTGFYGYTFGSGTRLTVV.

Notes on this clone: A read error may be the cause here, since a much bigger clone is one base away. The CDR3 is cut off 3 residues early in the read; its end comes from the germline J gene. V and J are TRBV5-1 and TRBJ2-5; 8 bases fit TRBD2. The germline gives CDR1 SGHRS, CDR2 YFSETQ. J was trimmed by 1 base and V by 0 bases; bases with no gene match: 8. This CDR3 contains 17 residues. The CDR3 sequence: CASSLEVWRGAQETQYF. The sequenced CDR3 bases are TGCGCCAGCAGCTTGGAGGTCTGGCGGGGGGCCCAAGAGACC. The full variable domain, rest sourced from reference TRBV5-1 and TRBJ2-5, is KAGVTQTPRYLIKTRGQQVTLSCSPISGHRSVSWYQQTPGQGLQFLFEYFSETQRNKGNFPGRFSGRQFSNSRSEMNVSTLELGDSALYLCASSLEVWRGAQETQYFGPGTRLLVL.

In this sample, this clone turned up many times. The read stops 3 residues short of the end of the CDR3; the missing end is completed from the germline J gene. This chain links TRBV7-2 with TRBJ1-2; 9 nucleotides align to TRBD1. CDR1 and CDR2 from the germline V gene are SGHTA and FQGNSA. This CDR3 has 14 residues. With 5 bases clipped from V and 3 bases from J, the junction kept 4 bases outside the gene matches. CDR3 protein: CASSRRQGDYGYTF. Incomplete CDR3 DNA: TGTGCCAGCAGCCGCAGACAGGGGGACTATGGC.

This clone was counted at least ten times. The read ends 3 residues shy of where the CDR3 ends; the end is completed using the germline J gene. The V and J genes are TRBV20-1 and TRBJ2-1, with 8 bases fitting TRBD2. This CDR3 has 14 residues. The J segment lost 6 bases and the V segment lost 3 bases, leaving 7 bases of the junction unmatched. The germline V gene has CDR1 DFQATT and CDR2 SNEGSKA (reference sequence). The sequenced part of the CDR3 DNA is TGCAGTGCTAGCCCGGGGGGGGCGGCCAATGAG. Amino acids: CSASPGGAANE. The entire CDR3 sequence reads CSASPGGAANEQFF.

This clone was detected ten times or more. The read terminates 3 residues ahead of where the CDR3 ends, so the germline J gene completes it. The rearrangement links TRBV20-1 to TRBJ1-2; 11 nucleotides line up with TRBD1. CDR1 and CDR2 from the germline V gene are DFQATT and SNEGSKA (reference sequence). This CDR3 contains 13 residues. The CDR3 bases that were read are TGCAGTGTTGTGGACAGGGGGCTGAAAGGC. Encoded protein: CSVVDRGLKG. The full CDR3 reads CSVVDRGLKGYTF.

This clone has a count of ten or more. Read coverage stops 3 residues before the CDR3 terminus; the germline J gene supplies the remainder. J is TRBJ2-6 and V is TRBV13, with 8 bases that match TRBD2. Unmatched junction bases numbered 5, after V lost 5 bases and J lost 2 bases. This CDR3 is built from 16 residues. Germline V gives CDR1 PRHDT, CDR2 FYEKMQ (reference sequence). Incomplete CDR3 DNA: TGTGCCAGCAGCCGCCGGGGGGGGCCTGGGGCCAACGTC. Its translation is CASSRRGGPGANV. In full, the CDR3 reads CASSRRGGPGANVLTF.

This clone was seen more than once but under ten times. Mismatch with germline at one junction end may stem from a read error. Read sequence stops 3 residues before the CDR3 end, and the germline J gene provides the missing end. V is TRBV19 and J is TRBJ1-2; D might be TRBD1 (5 bases). Germline values: CDR1 LNHDA, CDR2 SQIVND (reference sequence). CDR3 length: 16 residues. CDR3 sequence: CASSPGWWLRPYGYTF. CDR3 DNA (partial): TGCGCCAGTAGCCCAGGGTGGTGGTTAAGACCCTATGGC.

As for this clone: Being one base from a much bigger clone, this may be a read error. The observed sequence ends 3 residues before the CDR3 terminus, with the missing tail filled in from the germline J gene. Other DNA sequences from this sample encode an identical CDR3 as well. V is TRBV5-5 and J is TRBJ1-1; a weak D match, TRBD1 (6 bases). Germline assignment: CDR1 SGHKS and CDR2 YYEKEE (reference sequence). This CDR3 has 15 amino acids. CDR3 residues: CASSLGAGDGTEAFF. The CDR3 bases that were read are TGTGCCAGCAGCTTGGGGGCAGGGGACGGCACTGAG.

This clone was counted ten times or more. The sequence runs out 3 residues before the end of the CDR3; the remainder is reconstructed from the germline J gene. The gene calls are TRBV2 and TRBJ2-1; D gene unclear. Germline V gene sequence: CDR1 SNHLY, CDR2 FYNNEI. V dropped 1 base and J dropped 3 bases, with 13 bases sitting between them. The CDR3 extends over 16 amino acids. This CDR3 is CASSEGSRLGYNEQFF. CDR3 DNA (partial): TGTGCCAGCAGTGAAGGGAGTAGGCTAGGCTACAATGAG.

There are many counts of this clone. Read data end 3 residues before the CDR3 end; the end is taken from the germline J gene. V is TRBV10-3 and J is TRBJ2-7; D not resolved. The V and J ends lost 4 bases and 2 bases respectively, with 6 bases between them. The CDR3 is 12 amino acids. Germline V CDR1 and CDR2: ENHRY, SYGVKD. The part of the CDR3 DNA that was read is TGTGCCATCAGTGTCAAGCCCTACGAG. This encodes CAISVKPYE. The CDR3 in its entirety is CAISVKPYEQYF.

This clone appeared a few times. Just one base apart from a much larger clone, this may be a read error. The CDR3 extends 3 residues past the end of the read, so its final part is completed from the germline J gene. The rearrangement joins TRBV7-9 to TRBJ1-2; a possible D gene is TRBD1 (5 bases). There are 13 residues in the CDR3. In germline, CDR1 is SEHNR, CDR2 FQNEAQ (reference sequence). CDR3 bases read: TGTGCCAGCAACTTAGGAGGGGTAGATGGC. Translation gives CASNLGGVDG. The CDR3 reads in full as CASNLGGVDGYTF.

This clone was counted a few times. The read stops 3 residues short of the end of the CDR3; the missing end is completed from the germline J gene. The rearrangement links TRBV18 to TRBJ1-4; the match to TRBD1 covers 8 bases. The germline gives CDR1 KGHSH, CDR2 LQKENI. This CDR3 comprises 16 residues. The DNA read from the CDR3 is TGTGCCAGCTCACCACCCCAAGGACAGGGCACGAAAGGA. It codes for CASSPPQGQGTKG. The entire CDR3 protein reads CASSPPQGQGTKGLFF.

This clone has at least ten counts. The sequence runs out 3 residues before the end of the CDR3; the remainder is reconstructed from the germline J gene. This chain links TRBV20-1 with TRBJ1-3, with a tentative D call TRBD1 (6 bases). The CDR3 is 14 residues long. V was shortened by 5 bases and J by 8 bases, with 19 bases between the two germline ends. The V gene's germline CDR1 is DFQATT and CDR2 SNEGSKA (reference sequence). CDR3 region: CSASRRTGSDTIYF. The covered CDR3 bases are TGCAGTGCTTCCCGACGAACAGGGTCGGACACC.

In its sample, this clone was seen many times. Read sequence stops 3 residues before the CDR3 end, and the germline J gene provides the missing end. V gene TRBV9 combines with J gene TRBJ2-2; D unclear. With 0 bases removed from V and 7 bases from J, the gap between germline ends came to 16 bases. The CDR3 sequence is 16 residues long. CDR1 and CDR2 from the germline V gene are SGDLS and YYNGEE. CDR3 region: CASSVGLGEGHGELFF. The part of the CDR3 DNA that was read is TGTGCCAGCAGCGTAGGGCTAGGAGAAGGTCACGGGGAG.

This clone was recorded at least ten times. The read is 3 residues too short to cover the CDR3 end, so that end is filled in from the germline J gene. The chain combines TRBV4-1 with TRBJ2-6; no clear D. V was pared by 1 base and J by 6 bases, with 4 bases between. The V gene's germline CDR1 is MGHRA and CDR2 YSYEKL. This CDR3 has 13 amino acids. CDR3 region: CASSQGQANVLTF. CDR3 DNA (partial): TGCGCCAGCAGCCAAGGACAGGCCAACGTC.

This clone has a count of ten or more. The sequence runs out 3 residues before the end of the CDR3; the remainder is reconstructed from the germline J gene. This chain links TRBV5-1 with TRBJ2-7; 7 bases fit TRBD1. Per the germline V gene, CDR1 is SGHRS and CDR2 is YFSETQ. The CDR3 runs 15 residues. V dropped 4 bases and J dropped 3; count of bases not matched to a gene: 10. The sequenced CDR3 bases are TGCGCCAGCAGCGCCGGGACAGAATTACTCTACGAG. Amino acid sequence: CASSAGTELLYE. The CDR3, in full, reads CASSAGTELLYEQYF.

This clone was observed many times. The read stops 3 residues short of the end of the CDR3; the missing end is completed from the germline J gene. The J gene is TRBJ1-2, the V gene TRBV2, with D unresolved. V shed 1 base and J shed 7 bases, with 13 bases lying between them. This CDR3 has 14 residues. The V gene's germline CDR1 is SNHLY and CDR2 FYNNEI. The part of the CDR3 DNA that was read is TGTGCCAGCAGTGAAGTCGGGGTTTCGGGTGGC. The encoded protein is CASSEVGVSGG. The CDR3 in full is CASSEVGVSGGYTF.

This clone was counted at least ten times. The CDR3 extends 3 residues past the end of the read, so its final part is completed from the germline J gene. This sequence joins TRBV19 and TRBJ2-7, with 8 nucleotides matching TRBD2. The CDR3 has 13 amino acids. Per the germline V gene, CDR1 is LNHDA and CDR2 is SQIVND (reference sequence). V gave up 7 bases and J gave up 4 bases; unmatched junction bases: 6. CDR3 DNA, as far as it was read: TGTGCCAGTAATAACGGGGGGGCTTACGAG. Protein product: CASNNGGAYE. In full, the CDR3 reads CASNNGGAYEQYF.

In its sample, this clone was seen many times. The read terminates 3 residues before the CDR3 end, so the remaining end is supplied by the germline J gene. The rearrangement joins TRBV20-1 to TRBJ2-7; 8 positions agree with TRBD2. Per the germline V gene, CDR1 is DFQATT and CDR2 is SNEGSKA (reference sequence). Unmatched junction bases numbered 7, after V lost 4 bases and J lost 2 bases. The CDR3 spans 14 residues. CDR3 loop: CSATVAGRAYEQYF. Incomplete CDR3 DNA: TGCAGTGCTACGGTAGCGGGGAGGGCCTACGAG.

This clone was detected ten times or more. The sequenced CDR3 bases are TGCGCCAGCAGTCGCCGAACTAGCGGGTGGGGCAATGAG. Amino acids: CASSRRTSGWGNE. The complete CDR3 sequence is CASSRRTSGWGNEQFF. V is TRBV5-1 and J is TRBJ2-1; 9 bases align to TRBD2. The read ends 3 residues shy of where the CDR3 ends; the end is completed using the germline J gene. The CDR3 runs 16 residues. The junction had 12 bases not matched to a gene; V was cut back by 5 bases and J by 6 bases. The germline CDR1 and CDR2 sequences are SGHRS and YFSETQ.

This clone was counted at least ten times. The CDR3 end lies 3 residues beyond the end of the read and is filled in from the germline J gene. The V and J genes are TRBV6-2 or TRBV6-3 and TRBJ2-5; 8 bases match TRBD1. Germline CDR1 is MNHEY and CDR2 is SVGEGT. The CDR3 contains 15 residues. Unmatched junction bases numbered 6, after V lost 5 bases and J lost 1 base. The sequenced part of the CDR3 DNA is TGTGCCAGCAGTCGTATAGACAGGGGCCAAGAGACC. Translated: CASSRIDRGQET. From start to end, the CDR3 is CASSRIDRGQETQYF.

At least ten counts were recorded for this clone. The read halts 3 residues ahead of the CDR3 end, with the missing end drawn from the germline J gene. This chain links TRBV4-2 with TRBJ1-2, with D perhaps TRBD1 (5 bases). CDR1 LGHNA and CDR2 YNFKEQ come from the germline V gene. The V end lost 1 base, the J end lost 6 bases, and 18 bases lay between the germline ends. The CDR3 contains 16 residues. The CDR3 DNA, read in part, is TGTGCCAGCAGCCAAGCCCTGACAGAGAGGGGCCATGGC. This encodes CASSQALTERGHG. The whole CDR3 protein reads CASSQALTERGHGYTF.